Listed below are T cell receptor beta chains from one sample, sequenced in a study of spatial heterogeneity in lung cancer. MiXCR was run by TCRdb on the 5' RACE reads, yielding one entry per CDR3 protein. Of about 21,000 distinct CDR3 sequences in the sample, around 4.6% were seen once. The sequenced sample was PBMCs, obtained at surgery. The source of these receptors is a male donor with early-stage non-small cell lung cancer. Each CDR3 is given with its conserved first and last residue. A D gene is named only where the DNA matches it firmly. A row's size may be missing; if present it is once, few, many or a size class.

TRBV14	TRBJ2-3	NA	many	CASSFGRKSDTQYF	TGTGCCAGCAGCTTCGGCAGAAAATCAGATACGCAGTATTTT
TRBV28	TRBJ1-2	NA	many	CASSSLLVGYTGSAYGYTF	TGTGCCAGCAGTTCACTCCTCGTCGGATATACAGGGTCCGCCTATGGCTACACCTTC
TRBV11-2	TRBJ2-1	TRBD2	many	CASSTDKRESYNEQFF	TGTGCCAGCAGCACCGACAAGCGGGAGTCCTACAATGAGCAGTTCTTC
TRBV21-1	TRBJ2-5	NA	NA	CATPRPYQETQYF	TGTGCCACCCCACGGCCGTACCAAGAGACCCAGTACTTC
TRBV24-1	TRBJ2-1	TRBD1	NA	CATSDAGQGSYNEQFF	TGTGCCACCAGTGACGCGGGACAGGGGTCCTACAATGAGCAGTTCTTC
TRBV25-1	TRBJ2-3	NA	many	CASSELTSTTSTDTQYF	TGTGCCAGCAGTGAATTAACCAGCACAACCAGCACAGATACGCAGTATTTT
TRBV21-1	TRBJ1-6	NA	many	CASSSLLQGYISVSPLHF	TGTGCCAGCAGCAGCCTCCTTCAGGGTTACATATCTGTTTCACCCCTCCACTTT
TRBV5-6	TRBJ2-7	TRBD1	many	CASSSVTGEEQYF	TGTGCCAGCAGCTCGGTGACAGGGGAAGAGCAGTACTTC
TRBV7-2	TRBJ1-5	NA	many	CASSAQGAPNQPQHF	TGTGCCAGCAGCGCCCAGGGAGCCCCTAATCAGCCCCAGCATTTT
TRBV20-1	TRBJ1-3	TRBD1	many	CSASPGTGGRNTIYF	TGCAGTGCTAGCCCGGGGACAGGGGGCAGAAACACCATATATTTT
TRBV28	TRBJ2-3	NA	medium-sized	CASSLPDTQYF	TGTGCCAGCAGTTTACCAGATACGCAGTATTTT
TRBV12-3/TRBV12-4	TRBJ1-4	NA	NA	CASSRNRDEKLFF	TGTGCCAGCAGCCGAAACAGGGATGAAAAACTGTTTTTT
TRBV29-1	TRBJ2-7	NA	many	CSVVERGRDYEQYF	TGCAGCGTTGTAGAAAGGGGGAGAGACTACGAGCAGTACTTC
TRBV30	TRBJ1-1	NA	NA	CAWSGGPVGAFF	TGTGCCTGGAGTGGGGGGCCCGTCGGAGCTTTCTTT
TRBV7-8	TRBJ1-1	TRBD1	few	CASRTQGQANTEAFF	TGTGCCAGCAGAACCCAGGGACAGGCGAACACTGAAGCTTTCTTT
TRBV12-3/TRBV12-4	TRBJ1-5	NA	medium-sized	CASSLGGGNQPQHF	TGTGCCAGCAGTTTAGGGGGCGGCAATCAGCCCCAGCATTTT
TRBV18	TRBJ2-2	NA	medium-sized	CASSPSQNTGELFF	TGTGCCAGCTCACCTTCACAAAACACCGGGGAGCTGTTTTTT
TRBV7-8	TRBJ1-1	NA	many	CASSLVDHTEAFF	TGTGCCAGCAGCTTAGTGGACCACACTGAAGCTTTCTTT
TRBV9	TRBJ1-1	TRBD1	few	CASSTDRKNGGEAFF	TGTGCCAGCAGCACGGACAGGAAGAATGGTGGTGAAGCTTTCTTT
TRBV28	TRBJ1-1	NA	NA	CASSSRLPGFF	TGTGCCAGCAGTTCGAGACTCCCTGGGTTCTTT
TRBV7-2	TRBJ1-5	NA	many	CASTQAGGHQPQHF	TGTGCCAGCACCCAAGCTGGCGGACACCAGCCCCAGCATTTT
TRBV29-1	TRBJ1-4	NA	many	CSVEVQFNEKLFF	TGCAGCGTTGAAGTACAGTTTAATGAAAAACTGTTTTTT
TRBV11-2	TRBJ1-6	NA	many	CASSLVVRGDNSPLHF	TGTGCCAGCAGCTTAGTGGTCAGGGGTGATAATTCACCCCTCCACTTT
TRBV12-3/TRBV12-4	TRBJ1-2	TRBD1	few	CASSPTGDAHGYTF	TGTGCCAGCAGTCCCACAGGGGATGCACATGGCTACACCTTC
TRBV28	TRBJ2-7	NA	medium-sized	CASSPGGLYEQYF	TGTGCCAGCAGCCCAGGCGGGCTCTACGAGCAGTACTTC
TRBV7-3	TRBJ1-1	NA	many	CASSLTPENTEAFF	TGTGCCAGCAGCTTAACCCCGGAGAACACTGAAGCTTTCTTT